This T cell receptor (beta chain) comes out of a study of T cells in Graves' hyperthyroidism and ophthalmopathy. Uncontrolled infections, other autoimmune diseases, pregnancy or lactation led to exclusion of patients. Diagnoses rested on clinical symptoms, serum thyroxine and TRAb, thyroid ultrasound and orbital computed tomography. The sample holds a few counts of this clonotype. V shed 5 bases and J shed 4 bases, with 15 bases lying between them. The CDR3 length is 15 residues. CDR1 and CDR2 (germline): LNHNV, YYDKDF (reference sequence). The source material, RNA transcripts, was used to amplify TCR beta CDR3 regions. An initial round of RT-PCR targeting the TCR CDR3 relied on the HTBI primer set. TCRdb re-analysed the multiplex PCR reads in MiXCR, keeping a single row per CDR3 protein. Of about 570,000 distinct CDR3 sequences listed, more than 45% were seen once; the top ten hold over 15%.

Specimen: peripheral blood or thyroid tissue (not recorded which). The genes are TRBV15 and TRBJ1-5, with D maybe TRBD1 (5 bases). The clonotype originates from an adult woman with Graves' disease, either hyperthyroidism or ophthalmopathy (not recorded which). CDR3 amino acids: CATSGTGAQNQPQHF. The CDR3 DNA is TGTGCCACCAGCGGAACCGGGGCGCAGAATCAGCCCCAGCATTTT.